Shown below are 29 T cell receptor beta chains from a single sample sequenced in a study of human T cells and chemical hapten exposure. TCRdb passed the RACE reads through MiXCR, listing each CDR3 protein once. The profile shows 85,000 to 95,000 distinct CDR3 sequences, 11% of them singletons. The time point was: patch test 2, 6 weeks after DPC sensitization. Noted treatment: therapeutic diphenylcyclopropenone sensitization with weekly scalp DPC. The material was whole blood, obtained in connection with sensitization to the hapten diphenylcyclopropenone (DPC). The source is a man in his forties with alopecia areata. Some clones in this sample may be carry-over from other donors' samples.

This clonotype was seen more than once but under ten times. CDR3 bases: TGTGCCAGCAGTTACGGCCGGGTCTCTGGGGCCAACGTCCTGACTTTC. This codes for CASSYGRVSGANVLTF. This chain joins TRBV6-5 and TRBJ2-6; D is ambiguous. Trimming shortened V by 2 bases and J by 0 bases, and 8 bases separated the two germline ends. The germline gives CDR1 MNHEY, CDR2 SVGAGI. The CDR3 extends over 16 amino acids.

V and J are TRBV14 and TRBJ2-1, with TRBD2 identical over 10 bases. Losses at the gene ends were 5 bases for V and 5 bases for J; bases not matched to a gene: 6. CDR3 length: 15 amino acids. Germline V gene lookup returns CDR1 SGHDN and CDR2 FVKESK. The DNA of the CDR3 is TGTGCCAGCAGCTTCGGACTAGCGGAAGACAATGAGCAGTTCTTC. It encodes CASSFGLAEDNEQFF. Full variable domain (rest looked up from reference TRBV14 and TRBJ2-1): EAGVTQFPSHSVIEKGQTVTLRCDPISGHDNLYWYRRVMGKEIKFLLHFVKESKQDESGMPNNRFLAERTGGTYSTLKVQPAELEDSGVYFCASSFGLAEDNEQFFGPGTRLTVL.

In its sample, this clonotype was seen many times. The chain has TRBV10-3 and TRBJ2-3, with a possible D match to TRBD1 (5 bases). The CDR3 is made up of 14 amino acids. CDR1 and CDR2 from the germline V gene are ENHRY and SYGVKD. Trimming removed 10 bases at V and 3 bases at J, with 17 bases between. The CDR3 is CATRMGGATDTQYF. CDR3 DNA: TGTGCCACCCGAATGGGTGGGGCAACAGATACGCAGTATTTT.

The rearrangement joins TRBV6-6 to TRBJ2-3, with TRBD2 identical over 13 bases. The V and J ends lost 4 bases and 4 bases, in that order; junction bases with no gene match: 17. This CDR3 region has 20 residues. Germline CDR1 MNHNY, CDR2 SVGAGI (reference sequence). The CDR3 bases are TGTGCCAGCAGTTTTTCAGGGGGGACTAGCGGGAAGAGTGGCGCAGATACGCAGTATTTT. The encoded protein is CASSFSGGTSGKSGADTQYF.

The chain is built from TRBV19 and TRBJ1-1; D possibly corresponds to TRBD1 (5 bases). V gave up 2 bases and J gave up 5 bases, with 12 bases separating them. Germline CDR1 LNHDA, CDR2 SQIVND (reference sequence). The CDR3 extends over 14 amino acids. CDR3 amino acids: CASSIQGESTEAFF. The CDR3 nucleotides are TGTGCCAGTAGTATACAGGGTGAATCGACTGAAGCTTTCTTT.

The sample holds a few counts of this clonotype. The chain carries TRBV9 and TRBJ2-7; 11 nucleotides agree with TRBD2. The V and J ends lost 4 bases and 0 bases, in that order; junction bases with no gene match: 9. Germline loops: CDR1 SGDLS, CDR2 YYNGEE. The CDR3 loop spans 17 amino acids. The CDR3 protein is CASSPGTSGTFSYEQYF. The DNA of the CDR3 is TGTGCCAGCAGCCCCGGGACTAGCGGCACTTTCTCCTACGAGCAGTACTTC. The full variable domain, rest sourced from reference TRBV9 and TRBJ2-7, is DSGVTQTPKHLITATGQRVTLRCSPRSGDLSVYWYQQSLDQGLQFLIQYYNGEERAKGNILERFSAQQFPDLHSELNLSSLELGDSALYFCASSPGTSGTFSYEQYFGPGTRLTVT.

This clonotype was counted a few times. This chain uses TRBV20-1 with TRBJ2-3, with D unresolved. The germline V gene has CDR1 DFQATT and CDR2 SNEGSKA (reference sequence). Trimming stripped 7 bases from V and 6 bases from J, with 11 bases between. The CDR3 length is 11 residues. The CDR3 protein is CSVALMDTQYF. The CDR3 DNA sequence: TGCAGTGTGGCTCTAATGGATACGCAGTATTTT.

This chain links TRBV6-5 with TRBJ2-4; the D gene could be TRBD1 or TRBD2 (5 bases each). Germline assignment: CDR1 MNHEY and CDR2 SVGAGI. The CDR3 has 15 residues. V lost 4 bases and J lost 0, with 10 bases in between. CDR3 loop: CASSLTGTAKNIQYF. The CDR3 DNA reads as TGTGCCAGCAGTTTAACGGGGACAGCCAAAAACATTCAGTACTTC.

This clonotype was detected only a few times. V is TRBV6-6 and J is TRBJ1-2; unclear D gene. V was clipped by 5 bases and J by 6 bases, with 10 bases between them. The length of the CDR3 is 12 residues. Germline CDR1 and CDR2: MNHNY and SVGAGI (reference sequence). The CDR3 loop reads CASSKGADGYTF. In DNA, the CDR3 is TGTGCCAGCAGTAAAGGAGCCGATGGCTACACCTTC.

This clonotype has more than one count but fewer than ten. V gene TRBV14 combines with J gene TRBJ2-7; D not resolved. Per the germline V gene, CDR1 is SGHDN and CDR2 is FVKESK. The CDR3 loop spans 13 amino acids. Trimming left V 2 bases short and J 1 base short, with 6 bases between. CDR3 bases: TGTGCCAGCAGCCAATATCTTTCCTACGAGCAGTACTTC. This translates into CASSQYLSYEQYF. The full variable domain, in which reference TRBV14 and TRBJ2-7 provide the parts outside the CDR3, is EAGVTQFPSHSVIEKGQTVTLRCDPISGHDNLYWYRRVMGKEIKFLLHFVKESKQDESGMPNNRFLAERTGGTYSTLKVQPAELEDSGVYFCASSQYLSYEQYFGPGTRLTVT.

The CDR3 nucleotides are TGTGCCAGCAGCTCTTGGGACAGCCCTAACTATGGCTACACCTTC. Its protein is CASSSWDSPNYGYTF. The rearrangement links TRBV5-6 to TRBJ1-2, with TRBD1 matching over 7 bases. V shed 3 bases, J shed 0 bases, and the junction held 5 bases outside the gene matches. The V gene's germline CDR1 is SGHDT and CDR2 YYEEEE. CDR3 length equals 15 residues.

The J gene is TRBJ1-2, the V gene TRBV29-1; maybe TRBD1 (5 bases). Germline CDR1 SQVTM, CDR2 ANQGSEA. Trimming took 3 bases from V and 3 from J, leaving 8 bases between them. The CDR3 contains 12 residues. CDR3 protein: CSVDDSHYGYTF. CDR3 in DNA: TGCAGCGTTGATGACAGCCACTATGGCTACACCTTC.

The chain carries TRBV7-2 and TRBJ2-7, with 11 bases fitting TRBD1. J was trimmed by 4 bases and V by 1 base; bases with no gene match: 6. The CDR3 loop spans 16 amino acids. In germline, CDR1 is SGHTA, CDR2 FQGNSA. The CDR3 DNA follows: TGTGCCAGCAGCTTAGTTCCCGGGACAGGGGGGTACGAGCAGTACTTC. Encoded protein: CASSLVPGTGGYEQYF.

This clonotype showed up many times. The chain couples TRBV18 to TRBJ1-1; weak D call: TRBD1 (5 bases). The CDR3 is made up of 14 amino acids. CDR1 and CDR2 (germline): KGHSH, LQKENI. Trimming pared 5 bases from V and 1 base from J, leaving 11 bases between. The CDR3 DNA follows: TGTGCCAGCTCATTCAATCAGGGGAACACTGAAGCTTTCTTT. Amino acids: CASSFNQGNTEAFF. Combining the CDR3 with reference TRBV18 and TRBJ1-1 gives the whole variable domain NAGVMQNPRHLVRRRGQEARLRCSPMKGHSHVYWYRQLPEEGLKFMVYLQKENIIDESGMPKERFSAEFPKEGPSILRIQQVVRGDSAAYFCASSFNQGNTEAFFGQGTRLTVV.

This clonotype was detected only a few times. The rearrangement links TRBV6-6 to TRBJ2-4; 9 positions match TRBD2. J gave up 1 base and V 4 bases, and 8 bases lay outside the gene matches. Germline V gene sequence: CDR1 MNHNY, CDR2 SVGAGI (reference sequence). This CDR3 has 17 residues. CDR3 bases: TGTGCCAGCAGTTCCATACCTAGCGGGACGGCCAAAAACATTCAGTACTTC. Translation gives CASSSIPSGTAKNIQYF.

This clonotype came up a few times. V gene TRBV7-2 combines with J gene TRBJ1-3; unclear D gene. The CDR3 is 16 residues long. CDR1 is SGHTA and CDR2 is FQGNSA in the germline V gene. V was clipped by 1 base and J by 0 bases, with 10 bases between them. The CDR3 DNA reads TGTGCCAGCAGCTTAGGACCGGTGAGCTCTGGAAACACCATATATTTT. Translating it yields CASSLGPVSSGNTIYF.

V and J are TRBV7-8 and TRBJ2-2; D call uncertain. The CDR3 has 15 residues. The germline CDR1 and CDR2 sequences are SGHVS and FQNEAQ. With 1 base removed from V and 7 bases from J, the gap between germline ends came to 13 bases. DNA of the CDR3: TGTGCCAGCAGCTTAGTTCCCCGAGTGGGCGGGGAGCTGTTTTTT. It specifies CASSLVPRVGGELFF.

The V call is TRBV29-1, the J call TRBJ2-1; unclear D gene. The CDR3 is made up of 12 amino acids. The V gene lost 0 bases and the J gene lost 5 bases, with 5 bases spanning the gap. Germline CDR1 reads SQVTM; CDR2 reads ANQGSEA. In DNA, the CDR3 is TGCAGCGTTGAAGACTACAACAATGAGCAGTTCTTC. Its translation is CSVEDYNNEQFF.

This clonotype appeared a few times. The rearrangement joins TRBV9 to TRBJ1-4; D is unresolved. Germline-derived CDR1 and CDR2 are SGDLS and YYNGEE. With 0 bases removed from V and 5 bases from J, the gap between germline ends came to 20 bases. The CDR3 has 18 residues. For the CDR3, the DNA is TGTGCCAGCAGCGTAGGGCTGGGCGCCGTCGTCCCAAATGAAAAACTGTTTTTT. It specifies CASSVGLGAVVPNEKLFF.

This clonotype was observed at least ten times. In DNA form, the CDR3 reads TGCAGTGCTAGGAAGACGAACACTGAAGCTTTCTTT. Amino acids: CSARKTNTEAFF. The rearrangement links TRBV20-1 to TRBJ1-1; D uncertain. Germline V gene lookup returns CDR1 DFQATT and CDR2 SNEGSKA (reference sequence). Trimming took off 3 bases at V and 1 base at J, with 6 bases between the two ends. The length of the CDR3 is 12 residues.

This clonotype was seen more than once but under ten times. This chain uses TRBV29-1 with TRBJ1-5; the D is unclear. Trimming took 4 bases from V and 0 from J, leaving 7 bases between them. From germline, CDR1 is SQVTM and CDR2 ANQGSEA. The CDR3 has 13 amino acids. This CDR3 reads CSVADHSNQPQHF. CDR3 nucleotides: TGCAGCGTTGCCGACCATAGCAATCAGCCCCAGCATTTT.

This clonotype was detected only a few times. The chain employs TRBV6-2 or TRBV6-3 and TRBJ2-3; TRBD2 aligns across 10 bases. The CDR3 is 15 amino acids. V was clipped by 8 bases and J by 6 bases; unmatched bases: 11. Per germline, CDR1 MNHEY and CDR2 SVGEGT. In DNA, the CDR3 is TGTGCCAGCCAATCTAGCGGGAGCCTAACGGATACGCAGTATTTT. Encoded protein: CASQSSGSLTDTQYF.

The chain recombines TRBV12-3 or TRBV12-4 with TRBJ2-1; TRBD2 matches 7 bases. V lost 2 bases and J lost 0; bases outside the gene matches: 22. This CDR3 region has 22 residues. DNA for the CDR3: TGTGCCAGCAGTTTAATCTACGAAATATCAGCGGGACCACCGAGCTCCTACAATGAGCAGTTCTTC. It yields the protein CASSLIYEISAGPPSSYNEQFF.

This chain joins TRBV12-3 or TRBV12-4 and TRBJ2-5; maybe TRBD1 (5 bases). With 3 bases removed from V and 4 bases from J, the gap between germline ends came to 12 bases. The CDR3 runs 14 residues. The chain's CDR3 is CASSFAGISETQYF. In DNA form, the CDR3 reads TGTGCCAGCAGTTTCGCAGGGATTTCAGAGACCCAGTACTTC.

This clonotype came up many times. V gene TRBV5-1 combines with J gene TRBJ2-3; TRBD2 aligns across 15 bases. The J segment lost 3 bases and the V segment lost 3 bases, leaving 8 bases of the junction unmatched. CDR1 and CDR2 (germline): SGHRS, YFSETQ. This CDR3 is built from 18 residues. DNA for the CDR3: TGCGCCAGCAGCTCCGGACTAGCGGGAGGGTCTATGACAGATACGCAGTATTTT. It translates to CASSSGLAGGSMTDTQYF.

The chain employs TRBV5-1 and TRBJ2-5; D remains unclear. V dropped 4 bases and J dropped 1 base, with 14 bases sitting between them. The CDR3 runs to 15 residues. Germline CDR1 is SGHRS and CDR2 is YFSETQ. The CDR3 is CASSPALRPQETQYF. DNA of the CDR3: TGCGCCAGCAGCCCTGCGTTACGGCCCCAAGAGACCCAGTACTTC.

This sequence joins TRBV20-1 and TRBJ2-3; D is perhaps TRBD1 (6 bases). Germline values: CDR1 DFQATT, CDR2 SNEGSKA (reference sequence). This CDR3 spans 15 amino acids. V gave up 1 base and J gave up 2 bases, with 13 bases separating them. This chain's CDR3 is CSARVAQGITDTQYF. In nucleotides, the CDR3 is TGCAGTGCTAGAGTGGCCCAGGGGATCACAGATACGCAGTATTTT.

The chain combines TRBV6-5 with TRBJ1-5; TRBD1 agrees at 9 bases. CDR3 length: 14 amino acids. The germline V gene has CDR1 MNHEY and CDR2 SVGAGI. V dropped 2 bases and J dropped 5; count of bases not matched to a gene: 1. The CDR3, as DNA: TGTGCCAGCAGTTACCGACAGGGGGATCAGCCCCAGCATTTT. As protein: CASSYRQGDQPQHF.

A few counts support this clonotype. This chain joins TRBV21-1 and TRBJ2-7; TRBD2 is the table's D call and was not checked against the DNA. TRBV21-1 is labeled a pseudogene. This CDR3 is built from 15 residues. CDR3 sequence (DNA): TGTGCCAGCAGTCGGACTAGCGGGAGTCAGTACGAGCAGTACGTC. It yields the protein CASSRTSGSQYEQYV.